This T cell receptor beta chain is from a study of blood T cells in healthy people across ages. A second PCR of about 6 to 11 cycles used a sample-barcoded 5' primer and a J-beta primer mix. MiXCR, run by TCRdb on the 5' RACE reads, gives a single entry per CDR3 protein. Seen here are some 1,500,000 distinct CDR3 sequences, 42% observed once, and the top ten hold under 5%. The CDR3 runs to 14 residues. With 2 bases removed from V and 2 bases from J, the gap between germline ends came to 10 bases. The germline gives CDR1 MNHEY, CDR2 SMNVEV (reference sequence). Sequencing used blood. This clonotype was sampled from a young woman in good health. This chain links TRBV27 with TRBJ2-7; D gene unclear. CDR3 sequence (DNA): TGTGCCAGCAGTTTAAACCCAGCAGCCTACGAGCAGTACTTC. It encodes CASSLNPAAYEQYF.